This T cell receptor beta chain was recorded in a study of cytomegalovirus exposure and HLA in healthy donors. Findings and limits, study-wide: CMV serostatus was the only immune exposure information that was available. Most TCR beta V segments were productive about 87% or about 30% of the time in an earlier analysis. In vitro confirmation showed three CMV-associated chains to be CMV antigen specific. Both high specificity and high sensitivity reportedly marked the classifier's diagnosis of cytomegalovirus status.

This clone came up a few times. What it binds is not known. The PCR ran on 60 Vbeta and 13 Jbeta primers. Libraries were prepared by immunoSEQ multiplex PCR; TCRdb keeps only in-frame clonotypes and omits some of them. The table has 160,000 or so clones, around 80% seen once. Material for sequencing was PBMCs. This receptor was obtained from a man aged 35-49 years in good health and CMV-seronegative.

CDR3 DNA: TGTGCCAGCAGCTGGACAGGGAGGCGGAATGAGCAGTTCTTC. Translation: CASSWTGRRNEQFF. The genes are TRBV7-3 and TRBJ2-1, with 8 bases identical to TRBD1. Unmatched junction bases numbered 6, after V lost 4 bases and J lost 7 bases. The CDR3 is made up of 14 amino acids. Germline V gene lookup returns CDR1 SGHTA and CDR2 FQGTGA.